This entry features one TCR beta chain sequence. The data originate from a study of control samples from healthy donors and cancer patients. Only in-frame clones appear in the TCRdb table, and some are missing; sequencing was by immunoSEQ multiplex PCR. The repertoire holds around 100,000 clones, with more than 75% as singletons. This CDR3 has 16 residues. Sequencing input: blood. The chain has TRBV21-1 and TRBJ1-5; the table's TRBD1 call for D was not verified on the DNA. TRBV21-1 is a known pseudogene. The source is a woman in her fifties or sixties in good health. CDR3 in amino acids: CASSNYRGVPNQPQHF. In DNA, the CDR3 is TGTGCCAGCAGCAACTACAGGGGCGTCCCCAATCAGCCCCAGCATTTT.